The TCR beta chain under discussion was sequenced for a study of identical twins. In its sample, this clonotype was seen many times. TCRdb used MiXCR to reprocess the 5' RACE reads, holding one entry per CDR3 protein. This table has 350,000 or so distinct CDR3 sequences, roughly 10% appearing once. Germline CDR1 SGHRS, CDR2 YFSETQ. V shed 5 bases, J shed 2 bases, and the junction held 1 base outside the gene matches. The CDR3 is 13 amino acids. The sample taken for sequencing was naive T cells sorted from blood. This chain links TRBV5-1 with TRBJ2-5, with 9 positions matching TRBD1. The origin of this receptor is a woman in her fifties or sixties in good health. This CDR3 is CASRTGGQETQYF. CDR3 in DNA: TGCGCCAGCAGGACAGGGGGACAAGAGACCCAGTACTTC.